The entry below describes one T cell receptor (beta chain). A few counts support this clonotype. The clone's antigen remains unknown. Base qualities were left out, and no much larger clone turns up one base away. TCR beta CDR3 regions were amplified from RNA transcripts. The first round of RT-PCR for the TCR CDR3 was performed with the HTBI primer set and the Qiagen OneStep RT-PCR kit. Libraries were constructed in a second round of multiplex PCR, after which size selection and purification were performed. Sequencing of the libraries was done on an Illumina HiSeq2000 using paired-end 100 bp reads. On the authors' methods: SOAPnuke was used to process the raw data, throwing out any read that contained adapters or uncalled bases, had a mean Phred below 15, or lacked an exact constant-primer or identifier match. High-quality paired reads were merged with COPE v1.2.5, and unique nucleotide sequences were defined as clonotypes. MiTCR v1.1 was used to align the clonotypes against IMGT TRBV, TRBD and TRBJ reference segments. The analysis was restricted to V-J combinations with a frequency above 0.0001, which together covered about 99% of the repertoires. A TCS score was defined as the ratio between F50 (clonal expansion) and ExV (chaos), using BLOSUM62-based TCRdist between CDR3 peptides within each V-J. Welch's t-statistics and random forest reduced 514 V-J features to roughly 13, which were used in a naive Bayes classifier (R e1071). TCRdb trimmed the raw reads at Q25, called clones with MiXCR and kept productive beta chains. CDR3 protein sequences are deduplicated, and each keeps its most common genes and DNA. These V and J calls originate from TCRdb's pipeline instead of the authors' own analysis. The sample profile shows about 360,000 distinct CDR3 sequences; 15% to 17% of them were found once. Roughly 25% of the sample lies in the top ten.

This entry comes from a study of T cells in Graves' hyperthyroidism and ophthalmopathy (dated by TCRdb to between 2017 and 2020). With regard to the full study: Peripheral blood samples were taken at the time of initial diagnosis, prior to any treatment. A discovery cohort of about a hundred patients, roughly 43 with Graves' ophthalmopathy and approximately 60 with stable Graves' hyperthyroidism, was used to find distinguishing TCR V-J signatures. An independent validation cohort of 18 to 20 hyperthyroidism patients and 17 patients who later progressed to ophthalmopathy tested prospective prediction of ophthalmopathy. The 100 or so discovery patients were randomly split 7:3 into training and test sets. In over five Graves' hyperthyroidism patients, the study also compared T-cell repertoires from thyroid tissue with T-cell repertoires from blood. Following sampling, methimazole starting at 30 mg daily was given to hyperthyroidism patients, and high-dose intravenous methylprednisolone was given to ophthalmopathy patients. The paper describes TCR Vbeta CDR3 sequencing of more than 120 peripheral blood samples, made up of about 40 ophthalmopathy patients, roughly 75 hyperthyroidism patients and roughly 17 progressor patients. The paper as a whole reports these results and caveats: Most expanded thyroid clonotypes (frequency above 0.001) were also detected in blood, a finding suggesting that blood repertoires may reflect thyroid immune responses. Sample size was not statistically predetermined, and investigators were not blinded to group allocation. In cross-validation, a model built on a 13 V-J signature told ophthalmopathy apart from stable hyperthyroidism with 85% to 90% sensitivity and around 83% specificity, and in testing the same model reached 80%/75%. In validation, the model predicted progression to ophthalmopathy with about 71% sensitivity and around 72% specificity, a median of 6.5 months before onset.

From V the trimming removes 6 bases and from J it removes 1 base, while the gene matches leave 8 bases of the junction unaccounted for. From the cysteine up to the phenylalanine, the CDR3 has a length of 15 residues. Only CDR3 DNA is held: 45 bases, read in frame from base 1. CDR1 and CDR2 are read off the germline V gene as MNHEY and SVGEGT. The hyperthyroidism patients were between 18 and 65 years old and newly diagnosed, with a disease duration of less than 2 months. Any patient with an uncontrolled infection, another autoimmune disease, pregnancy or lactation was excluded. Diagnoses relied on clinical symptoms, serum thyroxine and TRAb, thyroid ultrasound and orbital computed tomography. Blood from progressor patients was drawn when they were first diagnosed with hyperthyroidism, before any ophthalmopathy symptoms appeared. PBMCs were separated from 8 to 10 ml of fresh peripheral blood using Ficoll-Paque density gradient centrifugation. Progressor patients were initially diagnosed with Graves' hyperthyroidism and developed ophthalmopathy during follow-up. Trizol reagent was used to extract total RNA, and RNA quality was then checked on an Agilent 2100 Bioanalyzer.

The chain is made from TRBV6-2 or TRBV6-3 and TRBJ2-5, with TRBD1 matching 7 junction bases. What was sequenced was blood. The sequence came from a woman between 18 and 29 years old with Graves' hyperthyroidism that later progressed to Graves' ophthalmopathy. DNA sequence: TGTGCCAGCAGAAAATCGGGACAGACCCAAGAGACCCAGTACTTC. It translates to CASRKSGQTQETQYF.